This T cell receptor (beta chain) was observed in a study of a mutant IDH1 vaccine in newly diagnosed glioma. Study in general: Every participant had undergone radiotherapy, temozolomide, or both before, and most underwent both.

Time point given: week 11, during vaccination. In every dose of vaccine, 300 ug of mutant IDH1 20-mer peptide was given alongside topical imiquimod. The CDR3 is 15 amino acids. Trimming took 5 bases from V and 7 from J, leaving 15 bases between them. In germline, CDR1 is MGHRA, CDR2 YSYEKL. About this clone: Its antigen is currently unknown.

TCRdb's copy holds only in-frame clones and misses some; the assay was immunoSEQ multiplex PCR. The table has about 130,000 clones, around 80% seen once. The study, taken as a whole, reports: Most patients, around 93%, showed vaccine-induced immune responses. Top-clonotype changes in peripheral T cells seemed unrelated to pseudoprogression.

The chain uses TRBV4-1 and TRBJ1-6, with a weak D call TRBD1 (5 bases). This sequence was found in a man between 35 and 55 years old with glioma. The material was PBMCs, obtained from a glioma patient whose treatment included an IDH1 peptide vaccine. The CDR3 protein is CASSVQGGGNSPLHF. The CDR3 DNA sequence: TGCGCCAGCAGCGTTCAGGGTGGAGGAAATTCACCCCTCCACTTT.